A selection of T cell receptor beta chains follows, all from one sample in a study of long-term antiretroviral therapy in people with HIV. Profiled with immunoSEQ multiplex PCR; TCRdb holds only in-frame clones, not every one. The sample comprises tens of thousands of clones, approximately 96% of which are singletons, and over 2% rests with the top ten. The sample in question was unsorted PBMCs, obtained roughly 6.9 years after starting antiretroviral therapy. The receptor set was obtained from a man aged 30 to 39 with HIV. The CDR3 runs from the conserved cysteine through the conserved F or W. A D gene is named only where the DNA matches it firmly. Rows give clone size only sometimes, using once, few, many, or a class for an expanded clone.

CDR3 length,V gene,clone size,D gene,J gene,CDR3 protein,CDR3 DNA
10,TRBV2,once,.,TRBJ2-3,CASSTDTQYF,TGTGCCAGTAGCACAGATACGCAGTATTTT
13,TRBV7-3,.,.,TRBJ2-7,CASSPKPGGEQYF,TGTGCCAGCAGCCCTAAGCCCGGTGGGGAGCAGTACTTC
14,TRBV5-1,.,.,TRBJ2-7,CASSLGVGEYEQYF,TGCGCCAGCAGCTTAGGGGTGGGGGAATACGAGCAGTACTTC
14,TRBV7-9,.,TRBD1,TRBJ1-2,CASSLGQGTYGYTF,TGTGCCAGCAGCTTGGGACAGGGGACCTATGGCTACACCTTC
16,TRBV13,.,.,TRBJ2-1,CASSPRSSGTHNEQFF,TGTGCCAGCAGCCCCCGGAGTTCGGGGACTCACAATGAGCAGTTCTTC
12,TRBV7-2,.,.,TRBJ1-6,CASTKYNSPLHF,TGTGCCAGCACCAAGTATAATTCACCCCTCCACTTT
14,TRBV4-3,.,TRBD1,TRBJ2-7,CASSQDRGIYEQYF,TGCGCCAGCAGCCAGGACAGGGGTATTTACGAGCAGTACTTC
12,TRBV7-9,few,.,TRBJ2-1,CASSRDGNEQFF,TGTGCCAGCAGCCGCGACGGTAATGAGCAGTTCTTC
15,TRBV6-6,.,.,TRBJ2-3,CASSYSGGAGDTQYF,TGTGCCAGCAGTTACTCGGGGGGGGCGGGAGATACGCAGTATTTT
16,TRBV9,once,.,TRBJ2-2,CASSVQAPPNTGELFF,TGTGCCAGCAGCGTACAGGCTCCCCCGAACACCGGGGAGCTGTTTTTT
14,TRBV6-4,.,.,TRBJ2-7,CASSYDRNNYEQYF,TGTGCCAGCAGTTACGATAGGAACAACTACGAGCAGTACTTC
18,TRBV5-1,.,.,TRBJ1-3,CASSRGLFTSRTGNTIYF,TGCGCCAGCAGCCGGGGGTTGTTTACCTCCCGGACTGGAAACACCATATATTTT
12,TRBV9,.,.,TRBJ2-3,CASSGRTDTQYF,TGTGCCAGCAGCGGACGCACAGATACGCAGTATTTT
16,TRBV4-2,.,TRBD2,TRBJ2-7,CASRIKTGTSICEQYF,TGTGCCAGCAGGATTAAAACCGGGACTAGCATCTGCGAGCAGTACTTC
15,TRBV6-5,.,TRBD1,TRBJ1-4,CASSGVQGPNEKLFF,TGTGCCAGCAGTGGCGTACAGGGGCCAAATGAAAAACTGTTTTTT
14,TRBV5-5,.,TRBD2,TRBJ2-7,CASSSTSGNYEQYF,TGTGCCAGCAGCTCGACTAGCGGAAACTACGAGCAGTACTTC
13,TRBV6-5,.,.,TRBJ1-1,CASSLNRETEAFF,TGTGCCAGCAGTTTAAACAGAGAGACTGAAGCTTTCTTT
15,TRBV6-1,.,.,TRBJ1-5,CASRPNDRLNQPQHF,TGTGCCAGCAGACCAAATGACAGGCTCAATCAGCCCCAGCATTTT
14,TRBV4-1,.,TRBD1,TRBJ2-1,CASSQPTGVGEQFF,TGCGCCAGCAGCCAACCCACAGGGGTGGGTGAGCAGTTCTTC
14,TRBV7-9,.,TRBD1,TRBJ2-7,CASSFPDRAYEQYF,TGTGCCAGCAGTTTTCCGGACAGGGCCTACGAGCAGTACTTC
17,TRBV19,.,.,TRBJ1-5,CASSIRPGGSRNQPQHF,TGTGCCAGTAGTATCCGCCCTGGAGGATCGAGGAATCAGCCCCAGCATTTT
12,TRBV4-2,.,.,TRBJ1-6,CASSQGRGTEHF,TGTGCCAGCAGCCAAGGGCGGGGGACCGAGCACTTT
15,TRBV4-3,.,.,TRBJ1-1,CASSQHLQGNTEAFF,TGCGCCAGCAGCCAACACCTCCAGGGCAACACTGAAGCTTTCTTT
13,TRBV18,.,.,TRBJ2-6,CASSPSGANVLTF,TGTGCCAGCTCACCCTCTGGGGCCAACGTCCTGACTTTC
14,TRBV6-5,.,.,TRBJ2-1,CASSYSRGSDEQFF,TGTGCCAGCAGTTACTCGAGGGGGAGTGATGAGCAGTTCTTC
14,TRBV13,.,.,TRBJ1-1,CASSFWGPNTEAFF,TGTGCCAGCAGCTTCTGGGGCCCGAACACTGAAGCTTTCTTT
18,TRBV11-2,.,.,TRBJ2-1,CASSLPKGVADSYNEQFF,TGTGCCAGCAGCCTACCTAAGGGCGTAGCGGATTCCTACAATGAGCAGTTCTTC
14,TRBV6-1,.,.,TRBJ1-4,CASSSRGRGEKLFF,TGTGCCAGCAGCTCGAGGGGTAGGGGTGAAAAACTGTTTTTT
16,TRBV27,.,TRBD2,TRBJ2-1,CASTQVGTSGTNEQFF,TGTGCCAGCACTCAAGTCGGGACTAGCGGGACCAATGAGCAGTTCTTC
15,TRBV19,.,.,TRBJ2-5,CASSLGGQKKETQYF,TGTGCCAGTAGCCTCGGGGGACAGAAAAAAGAGACCCAGTACTTC
14,TRBV4-1,.,.,TRBJ2-1,CASSQDSLWTEQFF,TGCGCCAGCAGCCAAGATTCCCTGTGGACTGAGCAGTTCTTC
20,TRBV19,.,TRBD2,TRBJ2-3,CASSLSRLAGGPTGTDTQYF,TGTGCCAGTAGTCTAAGTCGGCTAGCGGGGGGACCGACGGGCACAGATACGCAGTATTTT
14,TRBV2,.,.,TRBJ2-3,CASSERLERDTQYF,TGTGCCAGCAGTGAACGGCTGGAGAGGGATACGCAGTATTTT
15,TRBV7-9,few,TRBD1,TRBJ2-7,CASSNEGARPYEQYF,TGTGCCAGCAGCAATGAGGGGGCGCGGCCATACGAGCAGTACTTC
12,TRBV7-9,.,.,TRBJ1-2,CASSQDSDGYTF,TGTGCCAGCAGCCAGGACAGTGATGGCTACACCTTC
12,TRBV25-1,.,.,TRBJ1-2,CASSERLYGYTF,TGTGCCAGCAGTGAACGGCTCTATGGCTACACCTTC
16,TRBV5-1,.,TRBD1,TRBJ2-5,CASSYGDRGNQETQYF,TGCGCCAGCAGCTATGGGGACAGAGGCAACCAAGAGACCCAGTACTTC
16,TRBV9,.,TRBD2,TRBJ2-5,CASSAGTSGIRETQYF,TGTGCCAGCAGCGCAGGGACTAGCGGGATTCGAGAGACCCAGTACTTC
16,TRBV15,.,TRBD1,TRBJ1-1,CATSRATGTGNTEAFF,TGTGCCACCAGCAGAGCCACCGGGACAGGGAACACTGAAGCTTTCTTT